This T cell receptor beta chain was identified during a study of regulatory T cells in long-lasting Graves disease (dated by TCRdb to the early 2020s). Regarding the study in general: Patients with newly diagnosed Graves' disease had been on antithyroid drugs for under 3 months. Persistent Graves' disease patients were compared with newly diagnosed Graves' disease patients by peripheral blood TCR sequencing and RNA sequencing. The study was registered as a clinical trial and conducted in China. TCR sequencing covered around 13 persistent and roughly 20 newly diagnosed Graves' disease patients, some 35 samples in total.

There are a few counts of this clonotype. There is no known antigen for this receptor. No clone much larger than this one lies a single base away; base qualities are absent. Sample time point, as interpreted from the label and publication: newly diagnosed GD, antithyroid drugs for less than 3 months. For both TCR sequencing and RNA sequencing, RNA was extracted from PBMCs in TRIzol. The diagnosis of Graves' disease was made according to American Thyroid Association guidelines. Recruitment of patients was carried out at an endocrinology department in Xi'an, China. From each patient, 7.5 to 10 milliliters of peripheral blood was collected into an EDTA anticoagulant tube. Ficoll Paque Plus density gradient separation was used to isolate PBMCs, and no further T cell sorting was performed. An Agilent 2100 Bioanalyzer and agarose gel were used to check RNA quality, and a NanoDrop 2000 was used to measure RNA concentration.

Clipping removes 5 bases from V and 3 bases from J, with 8 as the unmatched junction base count. Taken from the germline V gene, the CDR1 and CDR2 loops are SGHDT and YYEEEE. The CDR3 contains 15 residues, cysteine and phenylalanine counted. The DNA shown is the 45-base CDR3, in frame from base 1. Libraries were constructed by multiplex PCR. Sequencing instrument: Illumina HiSeq 4000. TCR beta libraries were built with iRepertoire HTBI primers and Arm-PCR amplification of CDR3 regions. Gel purification was performed on PCR products prior to sequencing. In the paper's pipeline: Gene usage analysis of CDR3 amino acid clonotypes used the roughly 60 TRBV and fewer than 15 TRBJ segments found across samples. Filtered high-quality paired reads were merged into contigs using COPE and FqMerger. BLAST was used to align contigs to the IMGT TRBV, TRBD and TRBJ reference genes, and CDR3 was defined following IMGT. Clonotypes above 0.1% frequency were classified as highly expanded clones. Shannon entropy served as the measure of repertoire diversity, while the Gini coefficient captured V-J evenness. Public clonotypes were defined as clonotypes shared by more than one individual. TCRdb applied fastp at Q25 and MiXCR to the public reads, then kept only in-frame beta chains. Every distinct CDR3 protein forms one entry, paired with its most common genes and DNA. Here the V and J calls rest on TCRdb's processing, not on the authors' analysis. This sample comprises hundreds of thousands of distinct CDR3 sequences, around a sixth of them detected only once. About 20% of the sample is held by the ten biggest clonotypes.

Results the study describes overall, beyond this receptor: The authors noted that the small sample size was a limitation that may lower accuracy. Only the TCR beta chain was sequenced and analyzed. Compared with newly diagnosed patients, persistent Graves' disease patients had lower TCR Shannon entropy and fewer highly expanded clones, which suggests clonal expansion. A larger number of public clonotypes was shared among persistent patients (fewer than 3,000) than among newly diagnosed patients (approximately 1,000). The study examined only peripheral blood because the primary lesion, thyroid tissue, could not be accessed. Preferential use of TRBV28, TRBJ1-2 and TRBJ2-5 was observed in persistent disease, whereas TRBV20-1 and TRBJ2-1 were favored in newly diagnosed disease.

The receptor's source is a female donor with Graves disease. The chain joins TRBV5-6 to TRBJ1-5, and TRBD1 matches 7 of the central bases. This material consisted of peripheral blood mononuclear cells (PBMCs), taken at new diagnosis, from a patient treated with antithyroid drugs. The CDR3 region: CASRFWDRYNQPQHF. The DNA sequence is given as TGTGCCAGCAGATTTTGGGACAGATACAATCAGCCCCAGCATTTT. Extended through the reference TRBV5-6 and TRBJ1-5 proteins, this CDR3 yields the full variable domain: DAGVTQSPTHLIKTRGQQVTLRCSPKSGHDTVSWYQQALGQGPQFIFQYYEEEERQRGNFPDRFSGHQFPNYSSELNVNALLLGDSALYLCASRFWDRYNQPQHFGDGTRLSIL.